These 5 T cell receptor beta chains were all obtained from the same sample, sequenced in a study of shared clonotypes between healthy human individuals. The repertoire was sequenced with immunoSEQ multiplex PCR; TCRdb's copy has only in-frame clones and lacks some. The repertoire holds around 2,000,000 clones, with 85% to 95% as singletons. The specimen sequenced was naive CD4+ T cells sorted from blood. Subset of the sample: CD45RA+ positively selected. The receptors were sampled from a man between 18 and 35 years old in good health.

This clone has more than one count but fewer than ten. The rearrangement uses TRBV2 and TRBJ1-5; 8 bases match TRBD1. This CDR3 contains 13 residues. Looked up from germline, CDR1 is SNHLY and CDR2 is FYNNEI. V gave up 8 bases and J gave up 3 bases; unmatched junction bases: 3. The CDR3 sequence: CASGDRLNQPQHF. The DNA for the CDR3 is TGTGCCAGCGGGGACAGGCTCAATCAGCCCCAGCATTTT.

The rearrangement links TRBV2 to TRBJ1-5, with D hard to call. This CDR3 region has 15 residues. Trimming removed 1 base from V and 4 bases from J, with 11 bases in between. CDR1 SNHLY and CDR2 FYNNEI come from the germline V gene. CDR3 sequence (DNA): TGTGCCAGCAGTGAAGGCGACGGAAGGAATCAGCCCCAGCATTTT. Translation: CASSEGDGRNQPQHF.

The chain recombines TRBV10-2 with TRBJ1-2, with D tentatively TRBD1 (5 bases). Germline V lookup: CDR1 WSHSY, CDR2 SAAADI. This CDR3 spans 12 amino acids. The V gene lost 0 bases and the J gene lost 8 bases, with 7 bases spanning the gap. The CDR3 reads CASSESGVGYTF. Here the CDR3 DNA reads TGCGCCAGCAGTGAGTCAGGGGTGGGCTACACCTTC.

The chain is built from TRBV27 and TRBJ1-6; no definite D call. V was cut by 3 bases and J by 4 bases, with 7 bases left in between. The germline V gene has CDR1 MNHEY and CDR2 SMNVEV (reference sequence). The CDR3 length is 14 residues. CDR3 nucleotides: TGTGCCAGCAGTTTGTTCGGTTATAATTCACCCCTCCACTTT. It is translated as CASSLFGYNSPLHF.

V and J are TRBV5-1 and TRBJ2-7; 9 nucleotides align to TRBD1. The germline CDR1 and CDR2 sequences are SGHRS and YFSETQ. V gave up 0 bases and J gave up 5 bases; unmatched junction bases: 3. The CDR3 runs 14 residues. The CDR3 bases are TGCGCCAGCAGCTTGGGTTACAGGGGGCACGAGCAGTACTTC. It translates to CASSLGYRGHEQYF.